A single T cell receptor (beta chain) is shown here with its context. The data derive from a study of blood T cell repertoires in COVID-19. On the study more broadly: COVID-19 samples, acute and convalescent, were from the United States, Italy and Spain. PBMCs, B-cell-depleted T cells, or T cells provided the cDNA or gDNA that made up the material.

Per the original methods: Amplification from reference gene primers served as the basis for estimated nucleated cell counts. Produced via immunoSEQ multiplex PCR; TCRdb's table is partial and in-frame only. That table is the source of V, J and clone size, and D and trimming were worked out from the DNA. The profile shows 53,000 or so clones, around 85% of them singletons. The trim removed 0 bases at V and 3 bases at J, leaving 3 bases unmatched. The germline CDR1 and CDR2 sequences are SGHNT and YYREEE (reference sequence). This CDR3 has 15 amino acids. Sequenced input: peripheral blood. V and J are TRBV5-4 and TRBJ2-7; 10 bases fit TRBD2. The sequence was collected from a man in his 70s with active COVID-19. The CDR3 loop is CASSLGASGSYEQYF. The CDR3 DNA sequence: TGTGCCAGCAGCTTGGGTGCTAGCGGGAGCTACGAGCAGTACTTC.